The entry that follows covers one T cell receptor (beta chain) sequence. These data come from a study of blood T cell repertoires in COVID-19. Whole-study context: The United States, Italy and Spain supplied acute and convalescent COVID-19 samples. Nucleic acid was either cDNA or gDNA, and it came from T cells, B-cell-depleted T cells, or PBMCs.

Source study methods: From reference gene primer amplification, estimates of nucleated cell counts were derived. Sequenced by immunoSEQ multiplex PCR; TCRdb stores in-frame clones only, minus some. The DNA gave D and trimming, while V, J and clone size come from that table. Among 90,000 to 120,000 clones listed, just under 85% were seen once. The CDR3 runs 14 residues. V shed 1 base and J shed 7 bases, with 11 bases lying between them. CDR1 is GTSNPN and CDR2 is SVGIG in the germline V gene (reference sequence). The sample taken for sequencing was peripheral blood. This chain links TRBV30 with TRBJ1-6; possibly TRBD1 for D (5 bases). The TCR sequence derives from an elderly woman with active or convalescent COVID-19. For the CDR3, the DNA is TGTGCCTGGAGTGAAAGGGCAGGGAATTCACCCCTCCACTTT. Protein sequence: CAWSERAGNSPLHF.